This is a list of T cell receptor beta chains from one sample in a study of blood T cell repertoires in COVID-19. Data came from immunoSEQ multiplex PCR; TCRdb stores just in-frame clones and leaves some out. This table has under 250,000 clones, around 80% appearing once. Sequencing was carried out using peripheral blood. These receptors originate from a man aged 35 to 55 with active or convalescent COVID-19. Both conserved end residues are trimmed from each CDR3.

CDR3aa: ASGGQGVLSTGELF; j_gene: TRBJ2-2; v_gene: TRBV3-1/TRBV3-2
CDR3aa: AAQATGGDGYT; j_gene: TRBJ1-2; v_gene: TRBV10-3
CDR3aa: ASSIVAGNYGYT; j_gene: TRBJ1-2; v_gene: TRBV19
CDR3aa: AWSVGGYGYT; j_gene: TRBJ1-2; v_gene: TRBV30
CDR3aa: ASSQGLQPQH; j_gene: TRBJ1-5; v_gene: TRBV28
CDR3aa: ASSQSPGLSTDTQY; j_gene: TRBJ2-3; v_gene: TRBV4-2
CDR3aa: ASSPTLAGGYNEQF; j_gene: TRBJ2-1; v_gene: TRBV5-1
CDR3aa: ASSRGTATGELF; j_gene: TRBJ2-2; v_gene: TRBV7-7
CDR3aa: AWSVHIPYGYT; j_gene: TRBJ1-2; v_gene: TRBV30
CDR3aa: ASSETETSGQLY; j_gene: TRBJ2-7; v_gene: TRBV6-1
CDR3aa: AISPGLAESYEQY; j_gene: TRBJ2-7; v_gene: TRBV10-3
CDR3aa: ASRKRGAGTDTQY; j_gene: TRBJ2-3; v_gene: TRBV2
CDR3aa: ASSQAGGDGYT; j_gene: TRBJ1-2; v_gene: TRBV4-3
CDR3aa: ASSPGQGMALH; j_gene: TRBJ1-6; v_gene: TRBV27
CDR3aa: ASSLTGGYQETQY; j_gene: TRBJ2-5; v_gene: TRBV7-6
CDR3aa: ASSYYRPRNTGELF; j_gene: TRBJ2-2; v_gene: TRBV6-2/TRBV6-3
CDR3aa: ASSRDSYGYT; j_gene: TRBJ1-2; v_gene: TRBV5-6
CDR3aa: ATSRGFRDRTEAF; j_gene: TRBJ1-1; v_gene: TRBV15
CDR3aa: ASSFGTGGSGNTIY; j_gene: TRBJ1-3; v_gene: TRBV11-2
CDR3aa: ASSDLSGGGKPQH; j_gene: TRBJ1-5; v_gene: TRBV6-1
CDR3aa: ASSLSGGGEGNEQF; j_gene: TRBJ2-1; v_gene: TRBV5-1
CDR3aa: AISESTGSNEKLF; j_gene: TRBJ1-4; v_gene: TRBV10-3
CDR3aa: ASSEVRQNRKDTQY; j_gene: TRBJ2-3; v_gene: TRBV6-1
CDR3aa: ASSYSGQGLPYEQY; j_gene: TRBJ2-7; v_gene: TRBV6-5
CDR3aa: ASSYLRQMNQPQH; j_gene: TRBJ1-5; v_gene: TRBV6-2/TRBV6-3
CDR3aa: ASSLPQGSRGYT; j_gene: TRBJ1-2; v_gene: TRBV28
CDR3aa: ASSQRQGDEQY; j_gene: TRBJ2-7; v_gene: TRBV18
CDR3aa: ASSEEWWQAEAF; j_gene: TRBJ1-1; v_gene: TRBV6-1
CDR3aa: ASSFGREYNEQF; j_gene: TRBJ2-1; v_gene: TRBV5-1
CDR3aa: ACTPFKGAEAF; j_gene: TRBJ1-1; v_gene: TRBV3-1/TRBV3-2
CDR3aa: ASSLGGLFSGNTIY; j_gene: TRBJ1-3; v_gene: TRBV7-8
CDR3aa: ASSLSPTYEQY; j_gene: TRBJ2-7; v_gene: TRBV5-4
CDR3aa: ATSDPRLAGSQETQY; j_gene: TRBJ2-5; v_gene: TRBV24-1
CDR3aa: ASRDDSLNTEAF; j_gene: TRBJ1-1; v_gene: TRBV6-4
CDR3aa: ASSLDRGDQPQH; j_gene: TRBJ1-5; v_gene: TRBV4-1
CDR3aa: ASSRTFSHRGSNSPLH; j_gene: TRBJ1-6; v_gene: TRBV18
CDR3aa: ASSSGFYTDTQY; j_gene: TRBJ2-3; v_gene: TRBV7-2
CDR3aa: ASSLEGVGYT; j_gene: TRBJ1-2; v_gene: TRBV5-1
CDR3aa: ASSASGTANQPQH; j_gene: TRBJ1-5; v_gene: TRBV9
CDR3aa: ASRRQGSYNSPLH; j_gene: TRBJ1-6; v_gene: TRBV6-6
CDR3aa: ASSPLRNTEAF; j_gene: TRBJ1-1; v_gene: TRBV12-3/TRBV12-4
CDR3aa: ASSGSLNTEAF; j_gene: TRBJ1-1; v_gene: TRBV10-1
CDR3aa: ASSSDRDTGELF; j_gene: TRBJ2-2; v_gene: TRBV5-1
CDR3aa: ATSDSRQGGNTEAF; j_gene: TRBJ1-1; v_gene: TRBV24-1
CDR3aa: ASSQVYSSGGPAF; j_gene: TRBJ1-1; v_gene: TRBV4-2
CDR3aa: ASSFGSGAYGYT; j_gene: TRBJ1-2; v_gene: TRBV7-2
CDR3aa: ASSLIGRLFSGNTIY; j_gene: TRBJ1-3; v_gene: TRBV7-2
CDR3aa: SVGESNTEAF; j_gene: TRBJ1-1; v_gene: TRBV29-1
CDR3aa: ASSQVTRPGNTIY; j_gene: TRBJ1-3; v_gene: TRBV18
CDR3aa: ASSLSSGFEAF; j_gene: TRBJ1-1; v_gene: TRBV27
CDR3aa: ASSDSMNTEAF; j_gene: TRBJ1-1; v_gene: TRBV5-1
CDR3aa: ASSLRQGNTGELF; j_gene: TRBJ2-2; v_gene: TRBV7-6
CDR3aa: ASSLTPNSGIMTGELF; j_gene: TRBJ2-2; v_gene: TRBV5-1
CDR3aa: ASSYSGDRATDTEAF; j_gene: TRBJ1-1; v_gene: TRBV6-2/TRBV6-3